The rows below give T cell receptor beta chains drawn from one sample of a study of control samples from healthy donors and cancer patients. Generated by immunoSEQ multiplex PCR, the TCRdb table keeps only in-frame clones and is missing some. The sample has more than 45,000 clones, more than 85% seen once. The source material was PBMCs. These receptors were obtained from a woman aged 50 to 60 with head and neck cancer. Both conserved end residues are part of each CDR3. Fields, in order: CDR3 length, V gene, D gene, J gene, CDR3 protein, CDR3 DNA. A D gene is named only where the DNA matches it firmly.

>14|TRBV19|TRBD1|TRBJ1-5
CASSPLGGDQPQHF
TGTGCCAGTAGCCCCCTAGGGGGCGATCAGCCCCAGCATTTT
>14|TRBV19|.|TRBJ2-3
CASSSHSSIDTQYF
TGTGCCAGTAGTTCCCACTCTAGCATAGATACGCAGTATTTT
>15|TRBV27|.|TRBJ2-2
CASSLSNSITGELFF
TGTGCCAGCAGTTTATCAAACAGTATCACCGGGGAGCTGTTTTTT
>13|TRBV5-1|.|TRBJ2-7
CASSFSGAYEQYF
TGCGCCAGCAGCTTCTCGGGAGCCTACGAGCAGTACTTC
>13|TRBV2|.|TRBJ1-4
CASSLQTNEKLFF
TGTGCCTCATCCCTACAGACTAATGAAAAACTGTTTTTT
>18|TRBV5-4|TRBD2|TRBJ2-1
CASRLGLAGGQSYNEQFF
TGTGCCAGCAGATTAGGACTAGCGGGAGGGCAATCCTACAATGAGCAGTTCTTC
>15|TRBV18|.|TRBJ1-5
CASSPGSRVNQPQHF
TGTGCCAGCTCACCGGGGTCGAGGGTCAATCAGCCCCAGCATTTT
>16|TRBV6-1|.|TRBJ1-4
CASSERHRVPNEKLFF
TGTGCCAGCAGTGAACGGCACAGGGTGCCTAATGAAAAACTGTTTTTT
>17|TRBV4-3|.|TRBJ1-3
CASSQDSAARSGNTIYF
TGCGCCAGCAGCCAAGATTCAGCCGCCCGCTCTGGAAACACCATATATTTT
>15|TRBV7-8|.|TRBJ1-2
CASSLEVMGRDGYTF
TGTGCCAGCAGCTTAGAGGTTATGGGCAGGGATGGCTACACCTTC
>13|TRBV18|.|TRBJ1-6
CASSPEYNSPLHF
TGTGCCAGCTCACCAGAGTATAATTCACCCCTCCACTTT
>15|TRBV7-2|TRBD1|TRBJ2-1
CASSSRGTGGNEQFF
TGTGCCAGCAGCTCCCGTGGGACAGGGGGCAATGAGCAGTTCTTC
>13|TRBV27|TRBD1|TRBJ1-1
CASTKTGATEAFF
TGTGCCAGCACCAAGACAGGGGCGACTGAAGCTTTCTTT
>13|TRBV12-3/TRBV12-4|.|TRBJ1-1
CASSLGRGVEAFF
TGTGCCAGCAGTTTAGGCAGGGGCGTTGAAGCTTTCTTT
>15|TRBV6-4|.|TRBJ2-3
CASSDLSWGQRTQYF
TGTGCCAGCAGTGACCTGAGCTGGGGACAAAGGACGCAGTATTTT
>15|TRBV3-1/TRBV3-2|TRBD1|TRBJ2-7
CASSLRGTGNYEQYF
TGTGCCAGCAGCCTACGGGGGACAGGGAACTACGAGCAGTACTTC
>14|TRBV28|.|TRBJ2-7
CASPWGGATYEQYF
TGTGCCAGCCCCTGGGGTGGGGCCACCTACGAGCAGTACTTC
>15|TRBV3-1/TRBV3-2|TRBD2|TRBJ2-2
CASSQEGLVTGELFF
TGTGCCAGCAGCCAAGAGGGACTAGTCACCGGGGAGCTGTTTTTT
>15|TRBV6-1|TRBD2|TRBJ2-2
CASSELAGGPGELFF
TGTGCCAGCAGTGAACTAGCGGGGGGGCCCGGGGAGCTGTTTTTT
>15|TRBV5-4|TRBD1|TRBJ1-3
CASSSGQGNGNTIYF
TGTGCCAGCAGCTCGGGACAGGGCAACGGAAACACCATATATTTT
>16|TRBV24-1|TRBD2|TRBJ2-3
CATSDSPGLGTDTQYF
TGTGCCACCAGTGATTCACCGGGACTAGGCACAGATACGCAGTATTTT
>16|TRBV5-1|TRBD1|TRBJ2-3
CASSPGQLSIRDTQYF
TGCGCCAGCAGCCCGGGACAGCTTTCGATAAGAGATACGCAGTATTTT
>15|TRBV30|.|TRBJ1-4
CAGSPGQATNEKLFF
TGTGCCGGGTCCCCGGGACAAGCAACTAATGAAAAACTGTTTTTT
>16|TRBV4-1|TRBD1|TRBJ1-3
CASSQDPRGLGNTIYF
TGCGCCAGCAGCCAAGACCCCAGGGGGCTGGGAAACACCATATATTTT
>15|TRBV28|TRBD1|TRBJ1-4
CASSPPGGGYEKLFF
TGTGCCAGCAGCCCTCCAGGGGGGGGTTACGAAAAACTGTTTTTT
>16|TRBV25-1|TRBD2|TRBJ2-5
CASSKTNQAREGTQYF
TGTGCCAGCAGTAAAACCAATCAAGCCCGGGAGGGGACCCAGTACTTC
>18|TRBV7-3|.|TRBJ2-1
CASSSPIGRAARINEQFF
TGTGCCAGCAGCTCTCCGATCGGACGTGCGGCTCGGATCAATGAGCAGTTCTTC